These 20 T cell receptor beta chains came from one sample sequenced in a study of T cells in Graves' hyperthyroidism and ophthalmopathy (dated by TCRdb to the late 2010s). Library construction relied on multiplex PCR. Sequencing instrument: Illumina HiSeq 2000. The TCR beta CDR3 regions were amplified from the RNA transcripts. The first round of RT-PCR for the TCR CDR3 was performed with the HTBI primer set and the Qiagen OneStep RT-PCR kit. Using fastp trimming at Q25 and MiXCR clonotype assembly, TCRdb reanalyzed the public sequencing data and kept in-frame beta chains. Rows matching on CDR3 protein sequence are summarized as one entry with the most common DNA and genes. A total of 560,000 or so distinct CDR3 sequences appear in this sample, just over 45% of them only once. About 7.9% of the sample is taken by the ten largest. The sequencing sample was made of peripheral blood or thyroid tissue (not recorded which). The source of these receptors is a woman in her late teens or twenties with Graves' hyperthyroidism. Donor details come from another sample of the same person, matched by shared clones.

V gene TRBV10-3 combines with J gene TRBJ1-2; D unclear. The CDR3 has 17 residues. Germline lookup yields CDR1 ENHRY and CDR2 SYGVKD. V gave up 2 bases and J gave up 3 bases, with 19 bases separating them. This chain's CDR3 is CAISEEGRTVGDYGYTF. DNA for the CDR3: TGTGCCATCAGTGAGGAAGGGAGGACTGTTGGAGACTATGGCTACACCTTC.

Concerning this clonotype: The CDR3 does not end in the conserved phenylalanine or tryptophan, so this is likely a read error. The DNA is omitted, as the CDR3 cannot be located on it reliably, and the CDR3 follows TCRdb's listing. V and J are TRBV10-3 and TRBJ1-5; the table's D call TRBD1 went unverified against the DNA. The CDR3 comprises 15 residues, both ends counted. Germline assignment: CDR1 ENHRY and CDR2 SYGVKD. The CDR3 loop reads CAISEGGIAISPSMV.

V and J are TRBV29-1 and TRBJ1-2, with D perhaps TRBD1 (5 bases). V dropped 2 bases and J dropped 6 bases, with 10 bases sitting between them. Per the germline V gene, CDR1 is SQVTM and CDR2 is ANQGSEA. The CDR3 runs 12 residues. The CDR3 spells CSVEPGTHGYTF. The CDR3 nucleotides are TGCAGCGTTGAACCAGGGACCCATGGCTACACCTTC.

The DNA of the CDR3 is TGTGCCAGTAGTATATATCGGGGGAACACCGGGGAGCTGTTTTTT. This gives the protein CASSIYRGNTGELFF. The V and J genes are TRBV19 and TRBJ2-2; TRBD2 is a possible D gene (5 bases). The V gene lost 2 bases and the J gene lost 1 base, with 8 bases spanning the gap. The CDR3 loop spans 15 amino acids. Germline assignment: CDR1 LNHDA and CDR2 SQIVND (reference sequence). The variable domain in full, with the rest retrieved from reference TRBV19 and TRBJ2-2, is DGGITQSPKYLFRKEGQNVTLSCEQNLNHDAMYWYRQDPGQGLRLIYYSQIVNDFQKGDIAEGYSVSREKKESFPLTVTSAQKNPTAFYLCASSIYRGNTGELFFGEGSRLTVL.

The chain combines TRBV29-1 with TRBJ1-2, with 10 bases that match TRBD1. CDR3 length equals 13 residues. Germline assignment: CDR1 SQVTM and CDR2 ANQGSEA. With 7 bases clipped from V and 8 bases from J, the junction kept 10 bases outside the gene matches. The CDR3 nucleotides are TGCAGCGCAGCCGGGACAGGGGTCTTCGGCTACACCTTC. This codes for CSAAGTGVFGYTF.

In its sample, this clonotype was seen many times. This CDR3 is CASSLAYTPEDGYTF. The CDR3 DNA is TGTGCCAGCAGCTTAGCGTATACGCCCGAGGATGGCTACACCTTC. The V and J genes are TRBV7-9 and TRBJ1-2, with unresolved D. Trimming took off 0 bases at V and 6 bases at J, with 14 bases between the two ends. Germline loops: CDR1 SEHNR, CDR2 FQNEAQ (reference sequence). This CDR3 has 15 amino acids. The full variable domain, in which reference TRBV7-9 and TRBJ1-2 provide the parts outside the CDR3, is DTGVSQNPRHKITKRGQNVTFRCDPISEHNRLYWYRQTLGQGPEFLTYFQNEAQLEKSRLLSDRFSAERPKGSFSTLEIQRTEQGDSAMYLCASSLAYTPEDGYTFGSGTRLTVV.

This clonotype was detected ten times or more. The junction shows a germline mismatch at one end, possibly a read error. V usage is TRBV25-1 and J usage is TRBJ1-1; a weak D match, TRBD1 (6 bases). The CDR3 spans 14 residues. CDR1 and CDR2 (germline): MGHDK, SYGVNS. The CDR3 DNA follows: TGTGCCAGCAGTGAATCGTTTGTGGGGGCCGCCTTTGGTTTT. This codes for CASSESFVGAAFGF.

CDR3 loop: CSARDAGQGGTQYF. Here the CDR3 DNA reads TGCAGTGCTAGAGATGCAGGACAAGGGGGGACCCAGTACTTC. The chain carries TRBV20-1 and TRBJ2-5, with D tentatively TRBD1 (6 bases). The V gene lost 0 bases and the J gene lost 7 bases, with 15 bases spanning the gap. Germline assignment: CDR1 DFQATT and CDR2 SNEGSKA (reference sequence). The CDR3 runs 14 residues.

The chain recombines TRBV27 with TRBJ1-4; 7 nucleotides align to TRBD1. CDR3 size: 17 residues. The J segment lost 6 bases and the V segment lost 3 bases, leaving 13 bases of the junction unmatched. Germline-derived CDR1 and CDR2 are MNHEY and SMNVEV (reference sequence). The CDR3 DNA is TGTGCCAGCAGTTTGATCCCCGAGGGAGGGGGCTATGAAAAACTGTTTTTT. The encoded protein is CASSLIPEGGGYEKLFF.

The rearrangement joins TRBV7-9 to TRBJ2-5, with a weak D call TRBD2 (6 bases). CDR1 SEHNR and CDR2 FQNEAQ come from the germline V gene (reference sequence). Trimming left V 2 bases short and J 5 bases short, with 15 bases between. The CDR3 sequence is 15 residues long. The CDR3 nucleotides read TGTGCCAGCAGCTTACAGGAGGGCCGATTTGAGACCCAGTACTTC. This gives the protein CASSLQEGRFETQYF. Drawing the rest from reference TRBV7-9 and TRBJ2-5, the complete variable domain is DTGVSQNPRHKITKRGQNVTFRCDPISEHNRLYWYRQTLGQGPEFLTYFQNEAQLEKSRLLSDRFSAERPKGSFSTLEIQRTEQGDSAMYLCASSLQEGRFETQYFGPGTRLLVL.

The rearrangement links TRBV5-1 to TRBJ1-6; a weak D match, TRBD1 (6 bases). The V gene's germline CDR1 is SGHRS and CDR2 YFSETQ. Between the trimmed V and J ends, which lost 4 bases and 10 bases, there was a span of 18 bases. The CDR3 loop spans 15 amino acids. CDR3 sequence: CASSGGQLVGSPLHF. The DNA of the CDR3 is TGCGCCAGCAGCGGCGGACAGTTGGTGGGGTCACCCCTCCACTTT.

The J gene is TRBJ1-2, the V gene TRBV20-1, with D possibly being TRBD1 (5 bases). CDR1 is DFQATT, CDR2 SNEGSKA, per germline (reference sequence). The CDR3 is 14 amino acids. V lost 3 bases to trimming and J lost 0 bases, with 11 bases between them. CDR3 amino acids: CSAREQETNYGYTF. CDR3 DNA sequence: TGCAGTGCTAGGGAACAGGAAACTAACTATGGCTACACCTTC.

Only one count was recorded for this clonotype. CDR3 region: CASSSVGTSGRGGETQYF. The CDR3 DNA reads as TGTGCCAGCAGCTCCGTCGGGACTAGCGGGAGGGGGGGAGAGACCCAGTACTTC. This chain connects TRBV2 to TRBJ2-5; 16 bases match TRBD2. The germline gives CDR1 SNHLY, CDR2 FYNNEI. The CDR3 runs 18 residues. With V trimmed by 6 bases and J by 4 bases, 11 bases remained unmatched. The entire variable domain, with the rest obtained from reference TRBV2 and TRBJ2-5, is as follows: EPEVTQTPSHQVTQMGQEVILRCVPISNHLYFYWYRQILGQKVEFLVSFYNNEISEKSEIFDDQFSVERPDGSNFTLKIRSTKLEDSAMYFCASSSVGTSGRGGETQYFGPGTRLLVL.

Remarks on this clonotype: At one end, the junction sequence differs from germline, possibly due to a read error. The V call is TRBV11-2, the J call TRBJ1-2; TRBD1 aligns across 7 bases. Per the germline V gene, CDR1 is SGHAT and CDR2 is FQNNGV. CDR3 size: 14 residues. The CDR3 spells CASSPGQVLHGYAF. As DNA, the CDR3 is TGTGCCAGCAGCCCCGGACAGGTCTTGCATGGCTACGCCTTC.

The gene calls are TRBV20-1 and TRBJ1-1; D gene uncertain. The CDR3 totals 11 residues. The germline V gene encodes CDR1 DFQATT and CDR2 SNEGSKA (reference sequence). The V and J ends lost 3 bases and 6 bases respectively, with 8 bases between them. The CDR3 reads CSASSLAEAFF. CDR3 sequence (DNA): TGCAGTGCTAGTTCGCTTGCTGAAGCTTTCTTT.

The rearrangement joins TRBV12-5 to TRBJ1-2; D gene unclear. Germline CDR1 LGHNT, CDR2 FRNRAP. This CDR3 spans 13 amino acids. Trimming took 1 base from V and 6 from J, leaving 9 bases between them. CDR3 DNA sequence: TGTGCTAGTGGTTTGGACAGACGAAATGGCTACACCTTC. It yields the protein CASGLDRRNGYTF.

For this clonotype: Germline and junction disagree at one end, which may indicate a read error. The chain couples TRBV10-2 to TRBJ2-5; D uncertain. The CDR3 is made up of 12 amino acids. Germline CDR1 reads WSHSY; CDR2 reads SAAADI. The CDR3 sequence is CASSENQETQCF. The DNA for the CDR3 is TGCGCCAGCAGTGAAAACCAAGAGACCCAGTGCTTC.

This clonotype was counted many times. J is TRBJ1-1 and V is TRBV7-3; 9 nucleotides align to TRBD1. Germline assignment: CDR1 SGHTA and CDR2 FQGTGA. The length of the CDR3 is 14 residues. J gave up 2 bases and V 4 bases, and 2 bases lay outside the gene matches. The CDR3: CASSWGQGNTEAFF. As DNA, the CDR3 is TGTGCCAGCAGCTGGGGACAGGGTAACACTGAAGCTTTCTTT.

This clonotype was observed a few times. The chain employs TRBV7-6 and TRBJ1-1; possible D gene TRBD1, 5 bases. CDR1 SGHVS and CDR2 FNYEAQ come from the germline V gene. This CDR3 has 15 residues. Trimming removed 5 bases from V and 0 bases from J, with 13 bases in between. The chain's CDR3 is CASSPLRGLNTEAFF. Written as DNA, the CDR3 is TGTGCCAGCAGCCCCCTGCGGGGCCTGAACACTGAAGCTTTCTTT. Full variable domain (remainder filled in from reference TRBV7-6 and TRBJ1-1): GAGVSQSPRYKVTKRGQDVALRCDPISGHVSLYWYRQALGQGPEFLTYFNYEAQQDKSGLPNDRFSAERPEGSISTLTIQRTEQRDSAMYRCASSPLRGLNTEAFFGQGTRLTVV.

This rearrangement joins TRBV10-3 to TRBJ1-1; tentative D call: TRBD1 (5 bases). V shed 2 bases and J shed 10 bases, with 14 bases lying between them. The CDR3 has 13 residues. From germline, CDR1 is ENHRY and CDR2 SYGVKD. The CDR3, as DNA: TGTGCCATCAGTGAGGCGGTTAGGGGACCAGCTTTCTTT. It specifies CAISEAVRGPAFF.